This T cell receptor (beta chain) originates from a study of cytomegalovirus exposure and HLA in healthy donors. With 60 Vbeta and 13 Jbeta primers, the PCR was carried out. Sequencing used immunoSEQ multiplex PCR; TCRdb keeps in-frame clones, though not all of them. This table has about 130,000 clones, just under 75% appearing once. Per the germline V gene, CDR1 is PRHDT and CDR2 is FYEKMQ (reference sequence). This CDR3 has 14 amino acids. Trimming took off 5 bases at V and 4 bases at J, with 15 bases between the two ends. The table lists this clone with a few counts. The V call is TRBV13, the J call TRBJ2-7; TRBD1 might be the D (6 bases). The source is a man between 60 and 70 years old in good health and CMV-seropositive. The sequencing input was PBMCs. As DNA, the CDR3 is TGTGCCAGCAGCGGAGGACAGTCGTCTTACGAGCAGTACTTC. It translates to CASSGGQSSYEQYF.